This TCR beta chain was identified in a study of blood T cell repertoires in COVID-19. In the study overall: PBMCs, B-cell-depleted T cells, or T cells provided the cDNA or gDNA that made up the material.

Clones were read by immunoSEQ multiplex PCR, and TCRdb kept only the in-frame ones, dropping some. Of about 120,000 clones in the sample, more than 75% are singletons; the top ten hold 30%. Germline loops: CDR1 SGHRS, CDR2 YFSETQ. Trimming took off 7 bases at V and 4 bases at J, with 14 bases between the two ends. The CDR3 spans 14 residues. This clone was found once. V gene TRBV5-1 combines with J gene TRBJ2-2; the D gene is possibly TRBD2 (5 bases). The clonotype was recovered from a woman between 65 and 79 years old with acute or convalescent COVID-19. The source material was peripheral blood. The CDR3, as DNA: TGCGCCAGCGCCCTAGGTGGGAGCACCGGGGAGCTGTTTTTT. Its translation: CASALGGSTGELFF.